A selection of T cell receptor beta chains follows, all from one sample in a study of control samples from healthy donors and cancer patients. The method was immunoSEQ multiplex PCR; TCRdb's version includes in-frame clones alone and lacks a portion of them. The repertoire holds 350,000 to 450,000 clones, with around 90% as singletons. The sequenced sample consisted of PBMCs. The receptors here all came from a man aged 35 to 55 with head and neck cancer. Both conserved end residues are part of each CDR3. D genes are given only for firm matches. Size values are once, few and many counts, or a class for expanded clones, and some rows have none.

CDR3 DNA	CDR3 protein	V gene	J gene	D gene	clone size
TGTGCCAGCAGTTTGCGTGGATACACCGGGGAGCTGTTTTTT	CASSLRGYTGELFF	TRBV6-5	TRBJ2-2	.	.
TGTGCCAGCAGTCCGCCTAGGGAGACCCAGTTCTTC	CASSPPRETQFF	TRBV28	TRBJ2-1	.	.
TGTGCCAGCATCTCCTACCCCGACAATGAGCAGTTCTTC	CASISYPDNEQFF	TRBV7-9	TRBJ2-1	.	once
TGTGCCAGCTCCCCAATGCAAAACACTGAAGCTTTCTTT	CASSPMQNTEAFF	TRBV18	TRBJ1-1	.	.
TGTGCCAGCAGGGAAACAGGGTTGACTGAAGCTTTCTTT	CASRETGLTEAFF	TRBV7-3	TRBJ1-1	.	.
TGTGCCAGCAGTGAAGAAGGGGGAAACTATGGCTACACCTTC	CASSEEGGNYGYTF	TRBV6-1	TRBJ1-2	.	.
TGTGCCATCAGCCGGGACAGGGAAGGCTACGAGCAGTACTTC	CAISRDREGYEQYF	TRBV10-3	TRBJ2-7	TRBD1	once
TGTGCCAGCAGCAACCGGGAGAACTACGAGCAGTACTTC	CASSNRENYEQYF	TRBV21-1	TRBJ2-7	.	.
TGTGCCAGCAGCTTAGTTAGATACACTGAAGCTTTCTTT	CASSLVRYTEAFF	TRBV11-2	TRBJ1-1	.	.
TGTGCCAGCAGCCCCGACACCTTTGGGGGGAGGAAGACCCAGTACTTC	CASSPDTFGGRKTQYF	TRBV5-4	TRBJ2-5	.	.